This paragraph covers one T cell receptor (beta chain) sequence. The data originate from a study of blood T cell repertoires in COVID-19. Study-wide background: Sample material is recorded as cDNA or gDNA derived from T cells, B-cell-depleted T cells, or PBMCs.

The method was immunoSEQ multiplex PCR; TCRdb's version includes in-frame clones alone and lacks a portion of them. The sample contains roughly 250,000 clones, more than 65% of which appear only once. Sequencing input: peripheral blood. The receptor comes from a middle-aged woman with active or convalescent COVID-19.

DNA for the CDR3: TGTGCCAGTCCCGTAGGGGGGAACACTGAAGCTTTCTTT. It translates to CASPVGGNTEAFF. The chain employs TRBV27 and TRBJ1-1, with D perhaps TRBD1 (6 bases). The germline V gene encodes CDR1 MNHEY and CDR2 SMNVEV (reference sequence). Trimming left V 9 bases short and J 1 base short, with 12 bases between. The CDR3 consists of 13 residues.